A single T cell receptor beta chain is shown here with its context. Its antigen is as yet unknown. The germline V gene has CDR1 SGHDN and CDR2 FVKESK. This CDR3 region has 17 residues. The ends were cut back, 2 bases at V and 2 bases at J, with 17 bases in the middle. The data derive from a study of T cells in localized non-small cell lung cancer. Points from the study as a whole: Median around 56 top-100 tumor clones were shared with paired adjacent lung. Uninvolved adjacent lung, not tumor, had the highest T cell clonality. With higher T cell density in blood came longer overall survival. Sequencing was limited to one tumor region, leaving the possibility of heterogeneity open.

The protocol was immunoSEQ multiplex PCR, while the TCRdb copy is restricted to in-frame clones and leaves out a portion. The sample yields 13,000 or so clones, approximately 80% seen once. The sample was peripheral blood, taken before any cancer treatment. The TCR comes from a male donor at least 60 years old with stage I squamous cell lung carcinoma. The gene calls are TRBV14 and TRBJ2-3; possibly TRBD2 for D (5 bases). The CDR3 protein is CASSQPSGWEHTDTQYF. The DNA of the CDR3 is TGTGCCAGCAGCCAACCCTCTGGATGGGAGCACACAGATACGCAGTATTTT.